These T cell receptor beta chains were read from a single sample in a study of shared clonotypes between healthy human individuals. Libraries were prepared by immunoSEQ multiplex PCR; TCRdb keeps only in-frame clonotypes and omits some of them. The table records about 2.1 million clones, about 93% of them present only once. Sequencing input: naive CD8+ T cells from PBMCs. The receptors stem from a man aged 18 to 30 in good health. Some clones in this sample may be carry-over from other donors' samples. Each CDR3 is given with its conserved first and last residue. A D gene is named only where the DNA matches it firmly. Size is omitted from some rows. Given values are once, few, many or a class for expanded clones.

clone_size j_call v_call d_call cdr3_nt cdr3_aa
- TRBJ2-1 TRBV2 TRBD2 TGTGCCAGCAGTGGTGATAGCGGGGTCCCCGATGAGCAGTTCTTC CASSGDSGVPDEQFF
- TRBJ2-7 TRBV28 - TGTGCCAGCAGTCCCCCGGGCCACGAGCAGTACTTC CASSPPGHEQYF
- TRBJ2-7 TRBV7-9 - TGTGCCAGCAGCTCAAAGGACACCGGAGTGGAGGAGCAGTACTTC CASSSKDTGVEEQYF
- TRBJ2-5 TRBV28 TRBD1 TGTGCCAGCAGTTTATATGACAGGGCCCAAGAGACCCAGTACTTC CASSLYDRAQETQYF
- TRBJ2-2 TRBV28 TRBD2 TGTGCCAGCCGGCGGGCGCGGGAGCGCCCCAACACCGGGGAGCTGTTTTTT CASRRARERPNTGELFF
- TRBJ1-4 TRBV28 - TGTGCCAGCAGTTTATCGGGACATAGAGAGGAAAAACTGTTTTTT CASSLSGHREEKLFF
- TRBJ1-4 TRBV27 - TGTGCCAGCAGTTTAGCACAGATCAATGGTCGGAGTGAAAAACTGTTTTTT CASSLAQINGRSEKLFF
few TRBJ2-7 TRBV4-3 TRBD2 TGCGCCAGCAGCCCGTCTAGCGGGAGCTCCTACGAGCAGTACTTC CASSPSSGSSYEQYF
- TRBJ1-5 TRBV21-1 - TGTGCCAGCAGCAAGCACCAGCCCCAGCATTTT CASSKHQPQHF
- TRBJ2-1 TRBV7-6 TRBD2 TGTGCCAGCAGCCCAGGGACTAGCGGGAAATTTGAGCAGTTCTTC CASSPGTSGKFEQFF
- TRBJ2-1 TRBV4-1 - TGCGCCAGCAGCCCTCCCGCTGCGGGTGAGCAGTTCTTC CASSPPAAGEQFF
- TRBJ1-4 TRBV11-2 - TGTGCCAGCAGCTTAGCCCCGATTGCCGGAAAACTGTTTTTT CASSLAPIAGKLFF
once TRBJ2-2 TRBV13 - TGTGCCAGCAGCCATAGGGGGACCGGGGAGCTGTTTTTT CASSHRGTGELFF
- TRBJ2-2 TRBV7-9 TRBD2 TGTGCCAGCAGCCTAGCGGGAGGCCCGAACACCGGGGAGCTGTTTTTT CASSLAGGPNTGELFF
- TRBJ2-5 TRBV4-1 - TGCGCCAGCAGCAGGCGGGATAAAGAGACCCAGTACTTC CASSRRDKETQYF
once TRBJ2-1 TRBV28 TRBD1 TGTGCCAGCAGTTTAATTGCGGGGACAGGGAACCACAATGAGCAGTTCTTC CASSLIAGTGNHNEQFF
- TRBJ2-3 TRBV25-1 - TGTGCCAGCAGTGAACTGGGGGCGGCTAGCACAGATACGCAGTATTTT CASSELGAASTDTQYF
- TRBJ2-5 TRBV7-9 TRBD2 TGTGCCAGCAGCACCGGACTAGCGGGAGGGGCAGAGACCCAGTACTTC CASSTGLAGGAETQYF
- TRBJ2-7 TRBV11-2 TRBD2 TGTGCCAGCAGCCCCCCGGGGGGGGCATTTGAGCAGTACTTC CASSPPGGAFEQYF
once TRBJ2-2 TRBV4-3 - TGCGCCAGCAGCCAAAGTCAAAGGACCGGGGAGCTGTTTTTT CASSQSQRTGELFF
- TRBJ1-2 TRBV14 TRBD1 TGTGCCAGCAGCCAGTTCCCCCTCAGGGGGCATGGCTACACCTTC CASSQFPLRGHGYTF
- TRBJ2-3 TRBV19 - TGTGCCAGTAGTATAGATCCAGCAGTGGGTACGCAGTATTTT CASSIDPAVGTQYF
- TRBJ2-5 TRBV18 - TGTGCCAGCTCACCACTTGCTAGAGGTGGAGAGACCCAGTACTTC CASSPLARGGETQYF
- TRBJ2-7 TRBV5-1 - TGCGCCAGCAGCTTGGTAGGGACAAGAAACTACGAGCAGTACTTC CASSLVGTRNYEQYF
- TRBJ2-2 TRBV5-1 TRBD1 TGCGCCAGCAGTTACAAAACAGGGGGCACCGGGGAGCTGTTTTTT CASSYKTGGTGELFF